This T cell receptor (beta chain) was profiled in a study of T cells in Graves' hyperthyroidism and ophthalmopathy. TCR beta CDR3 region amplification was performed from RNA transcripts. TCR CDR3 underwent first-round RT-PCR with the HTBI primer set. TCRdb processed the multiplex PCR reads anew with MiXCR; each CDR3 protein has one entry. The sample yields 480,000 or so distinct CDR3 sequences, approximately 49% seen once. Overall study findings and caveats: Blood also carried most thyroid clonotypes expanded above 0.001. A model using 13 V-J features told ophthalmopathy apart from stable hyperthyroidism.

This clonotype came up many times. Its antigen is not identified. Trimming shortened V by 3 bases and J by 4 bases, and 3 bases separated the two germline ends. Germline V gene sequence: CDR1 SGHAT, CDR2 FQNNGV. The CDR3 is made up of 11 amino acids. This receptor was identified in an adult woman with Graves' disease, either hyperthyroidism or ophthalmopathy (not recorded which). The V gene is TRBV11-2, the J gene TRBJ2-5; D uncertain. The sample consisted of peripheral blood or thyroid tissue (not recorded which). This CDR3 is CASSFTETQYF. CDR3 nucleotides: TGTGCCAGCAGCTTCACAGAGACCCAGTACTTC.